This TCR beta chain comes out of a study of response to subunit inactivated influenza vaccine. Germline V CDR1 and CDR2: DFQATT, SNEGSKA (reference sequence). This CDR3 is 14 amino acids long. The junction had 4 bases not matched to a gene; V was cut back by 1 base and J by 5 bases. Each CDR3 protein gets one entry after TCRdb re-called the RT-PCR reads with MiXCR. The data show roughly 760,000 distinct CDR3 sequences, 20% to 25% seen once. The sample in question was PBMCs from blood, obtained more than 4 days after vaccination. The sequence derives from a man aged 45-65 years who received an inactivated influenza vaccine. The rearrangement uses TRBV20-1 and TRBJ1-5, with 8 nucleotides matching TRBD1. The CDR3, as DNA: TGCAGTGCTAGAGCCTCAGGGGGCTATCAGCCCCAGCATTTT. This encodes CSARASGGYQPQHF.